Sample share makes the clone carrying this T cell receptor (beta chain) medium-sized. Its matching antigen is unknown. The data are from a study of cytomegalovirus exposure and HLA in healthy donors. Study as a whole: Of several hundred genotyped donors, around 80% grouped in the Caucasian-associated ancestry cluster. General observations from the study: Altogether, some 170 TCR beta chains were recorded as cytomegalovirus-associated.

Both 60 Vbeta primers and 13 Jbeta primers went into the PCR. Data came from immunoSEQ multiplex PCR; TCRdb stores just in-frame clones and leaves some out. Among about 47,000 clones, roughly 76% were seen once, and the ten largest hold around 5.9%. The source is a man aged 25-45 years in good health and CMV-seronegative. Sequenced sample: PBMCs.

The CDR3 reads CASSSGRIDTGELFF. As DNA, the CDR3 is TGTGCCAGCAGTAGCGGGAGAATCGATACCGGGGAGCTGTTTTTT. The chain uses TRBV7-7 and TRBJ2-2; TRBD2 matches 9 bases. CDR1 and CDR2 from the germline V gene are SSHAT and FNYEAQ (reference sequence). The CDR3 runs 15 residues. V lost 6 bases to trimming and J lost 5 bases; unmatched junction nucleotides: 7.